This TCR beta chain came from a study of T cells in Graves' hyperthyroidism and ophthalmopathy. The study's findings and limits: Before onset, by a median of approximately 5.9 months, the model predicted ophthalmopathy.

The CDR3 sequence is 16 residues long. Trimming left V 0 bases short and J 1 base short, with 12 bases between. Germline CDR1 is DFQATT and CDR2 is SNEGSKA (reference sequence). Clinical Activity Scores of at least 3, NOSPECS grades of at least 4 and durations under 3 months characterized ophthalmopathy patients. This clonotype was seen repeatedly, ten times or more. Its antigen is currently unknown. RNA transcripts served as the template for amplifying TCR beta CDR3 regions. The primer set for the first-round RT-PCR of the TCR CDR3 was HTBI. TCRdb reprocessed the multiplex PCR reads via MiXCR and lists one record per CDR3 protein. The table has roughly 560,000 distinct CDR3 sequences, roughly 14% seen once.

The TCR comes from a middle-aged woman with Graves' ophthalmopathy. The rearrangement uses TRBV20-1 and TRBJ2-2; D unresolved. Sequences were obtained from blood. The CDR3 sequence is CSARDKGAKNTGELFF. CDR3 nucleotide sequence: TGCAGTGCTAGAGATAAGGGCGCGAAGAACACCGGGGAGCTGTTTTTT.